This is a list of T cell receptor beta chains from one sample in a study of high-grade serous ovarian cancer treatment subgroups. Assay: immunoSEQ multiplex PCR; the TCRdb copy retains only in-frame clones and omits some. Of some 6,000 clones detected, about 85% appear once; the ten largest clones hold less than 7.5%. What was sequenced was tumor tissue. The source is a human donor with high-grade serous ovarian cancer. Each CDR3 is given with its conserved first and last residue. Fields, in order: V gene, D gene, clone size, CDR3 length, J gene, CDR3 DNA, CDR3 protein. The D gene is left open where the match is weak. Clone size is stated in some rows and not others, as once, few, many or a class when expanded.

TRBV10-2	TRBD1	NA	13	TRBJ2-7	TGCGCCAGCTCCCGGGACAGTACCTACGAGCAGTACTTC	CASSRDSTYEQYF
TRBV19	TRBD1	NA	13	TRBJ2-7	TGTGCCAGTAGAGGGACAGACAGGGACGAGCAGTACTTC	CASRGTDRDEQYF
TRBV6-4	NA	NA	16	TRBJ2-1	TGTGCCAGCAGTGACTCGGGGGCGAGCTCCTACAATGAGCAGTTCTTC	CASSDSGASSYNEQFF
TRBV6-1	NA	NA	17	TRBJ1-5	TGTGCCAGCAGTGAATTTGGGGGGCGCGGGTTGCGACAGCCCCAGCATTTT	CASSEFGGRGLRQPQHF
TRBV7-2	NA	NA	15	TRBJ2-3	TGTGCCAGCAGCTTAGCGGGGGTATCCACAGATACGCAGTATTTT	CASSLAGVSTDTQYF
TRBV15	NA	NA	12	TRBJ1-2	TGTGCCACCAGCAGAGATTCAAGTGGCTACACCTTC	CATSRDSSGYTF
TRBV11-2	TRBD2	NA	16	TRBJ2-7	TGTGCCAGCAGCTTAGGGGCGGGGGGACCTACCTACGAGCAGTACTTC	CASSLGAGGPTYEQYF
TRBV18	TRBD2	NA	13	TRBJ2-7	TGTGCCAGCTCTCCGGCGGGGGGGTACGAGCAGTACTTC	CASSPAGGYEQYF
TRBV2	NA	NA	22	TRBJ1-6	TGTGCCAGCAGTGAAAAAGGGGACATTCGGGCTTCATATTACGGCTATAATTCACCCCTCCACTTT	CASSEKGDIRASYYGYNSPLHF
TRBV19	NA	NA	13	TRBJ1-1	TGTGCCAGTAGTATTTACAGGGAGGCGGAAGCTTTCTTT	CASSIYREAEAFF
TRBV15	TRBD1	once	16	TRBJ2-3	TGTGCCACCAGCAGACAAGTTCCAGGGGGTACAGATACGCAGTATTTT	CATSRQVPGGTDTQYF
TRBV18	TRBD1	NA	14	TRBJ1-3	TGTGCCAGCTCTCCTGGGACAGTAGGAAACACCATATATTTT	CASSPGTVGNTIYF
TRBV11-1	NA	NA	16	TRBJ1-4	TGTGCCAGCAGCCCCGGACGGATCCTAACTAATGAAAAACTGTTTTTT	CASSPGRILTNEKLFF
TRBV28	NA	NA	15	TRBJ2-2	TGTGCCAGCAGTTCTCTACAGGGTGGCACCGGGGAGCTGTTTTTT	CASSSLQGGTGELFF
TRBV7-3	NA	NA	16	TRBJ2-3	TGTGCCAGCAGCTCACTCTCGGGGGACATCACAGATACGCAGTATTTT	CASSSLSGDITDTQYF
TRBV19	TRBD1	NA	15	TRBJ2-2	TGTGCCAGTAGAACGGACAGGTTGAACACCGGGGAGCTGTTTTTT	CASRTDRLNTGELFF
TRBV4-3	TRBD1	NA	14	TRBJ1-5	TGCGCCAGCAGCCAAGATCAGGGGGGACAGCCCCAGCATTTT	CASSQDQGGQPQHF
TRBV5-1	NA	NA	14	TRBJ1-3	TGCGCCAGCAGCTTGGACCTCTCTGGAAACACCATATATTTT	CASSLDLSGNTIYF
TRBV6-1	TRBD1	NA	16	TRBJ1-5	TGTGCCAGCAGTGAAATGACAGGGGGTTTCAATCAGCCCCAGCATTTT	CASSEMTGGFNQPQHF
TRBV21-1	NA	NA	16	TRBJ1-1	TGTGCCAGCAGCAAAGGGGAAGGGGGCGCTAAGGCTGAAGCTTTCTTT	CASSKGEGGAKAEAFF
TRBV7-9	TRBD1	few	16	TRBJ1-2	TGTGCCAGCAGCTTACCCGGACAGGGGGGCTATGGAGGCTACACCTTC	CASSLPGQGGYGGYTF
TRBV11-3	TRBD1	NA	15	TRBJ2-5	TGTGCCAGCAGCTTAGGGGCGACAGGGGACGAGACCCAGTACTTC	CASSLGATGDETQYF